The sequence of this T cell receptor (beta chain) was determined in a study of blood T cell repertoires in COVID-19. Study summary: Acute and convalescent COVID-19 specimens originated in the United States, Italy and Spain. T cells, B-cell-depleted T cells, or PBMCs provided the cDNA or gDNA that served as material.

Original methodology: For nucleated cells, counts were estimated from reference gene primer amplification. The table came from immunoSEQ multiplex PCR; TCRdb's copy has only in-frame clones and leaves some out. For V, J and clone size, that table is used; D and trimming come from the DNA. The profile covers a few hundred thousand clones, with around 87% appearing a single time and 1% to 1.3% taken by the ten largest. This receptor was taken from a young man who had recovered from COVID-19. Source material: PBMCs or T cells enriched from blood (not recorded which).

CDR3 sequence reads: CASSLAGRALTDTQYF. CDR3 in DNA: TGTGCCAGCAGCTTAGCCGGGAGGGCCCTCACAGATACGCAGTATTTT. This rearrangement joins TRBV7-8 to TRBJ2-3; 8 bases are shared with TRBD2. Losses at the gene ends were 0 bases for V and 2 bases for J; bases not matched to a gene: 4. The CDR3 loop spans 16 amino acids. The germline gives CDR1 SGHVS, CDR2 FQNEAQ.